These 22 T cell receptor beta chains came from one sample sequenced in a study of T cells in Graves' hyperthyroidism and ophthalmopathy. Amplification targeted TCR beta CDR3 regions from RNA transcripts. HTBI primers drove first-round RT-PCR of the TCR CDR3. TCRdb passed the multiplex PCR reads through MiXCR, listing each CDR3 protein once. The sample carries about 340,000 distinct CDR3 sequences, around a sixth recorded once. Input material: blood. These receptors all come from a woman aged 45 to 65 with Graves' hyperthyroidism.

This clonotype turned up a few times. The J gene is TRBJ1-2, the V gene TRBV6-1, with D unclear. The CDR3 sequence is 14 residues long. V gave up 3 bases and J gave up 8 bases, with 16 bases separating them. Germline V lookup: CDR1 MNHNS, CDR2 SASEGT. The CDR3 protein is CASSEGPRPGGYTF. The CDR3 DNA reads as TGTGCCAGCAGTGAGGGTCCCAGGCCCGGGGGCTACACCTTC.

The rearrangement uses TRBV20-1 and TRBJ2-5; 8 bases are a match to TRBD2. There are 16 residues in the CDR3. Per germline, CDR1 DFQATT and CDR2 SNEGSKA (reference sequence). V was clipped by 3 bases and J by 1 base; unmatched bases: 10. As DNA, the CDR3 is TGCAGTGCTAGGCCCCAAGAGCGGGGGACCCAAGAGACCCAGTACTTC. Amino acids: CSARPQERGTQETQYF.

This clonotype was recorded many times. This chain joins TRBV11-2 and TRBJ2-7; 7 bases fit TRBD1. With V trimmed by 5 bases and J by 5 bases, 3 bases remained unmatched. This CDR3 contains 12 residues. Germline CDR1 SGHAT, CDR2 FQNNGV. The CDR3: CASSRDRDEQYF. CDR3 bases: TGTGCCAGCAGCCGTGACAGGGACGAGCAGTACTTC.

This clonotype was observed once. The V gene is TRBV13, the J gene TRBJ2-5; 13 bases agree with TRBD2. V was clipped by 5 bases and J by 1 base; unmatched bases: 7. Germline CDR1 reads PRHDT; CDR2 reads FYEKMQ (reference sequence). The CDR3 has 17 amino acids. CDR3 in amino acids: CASSLGLAGASQETQYF. CDR3 nucleotide sequence: TGTGCCAGCAGCCTTGGACTAGCGGGGGCCTCCCAAGAGACCCAGTACTTC.

There are many counts of this clonotype. The V and J genes are TRBV2 and TRBJ2-3, with D tentatively TRBD1 or TRBD2 (6 bases each). The CDR3 loop spans 16 amino acids. Deletions cut 3 bases from V and 1 base from J, with 14 bases between. In germline, CDR1 is SNHLY, CDR2 FYNNEI. CDR3 DNA sequence: TGTGCCAGCAGTGATGGTGAGGGGGGCCGCACAGATACGCAGTATTTT. The encoded protein is CASSDGEGGRTDTQYF.

The sample holds a few counts of this clonotype. The chain employs TRBV7-9 and TRBJ2-5; D is uncertain. This CDR3 is 13 amino acids long. The ends were cut back, 5 bases at V and 7 bases at J, with 14 bases in the middle. Germline loops: CDR1 SEHNR, CDR2 FQNEAQ (reference sequence). The CDR3 DNA is TGTGCCAGCAGCACGACGGATCTGGGGACCCAGTACTTC. Translated, it gives CASSTTDLGTQYF.

This clonotype was counted ten times or more. The J gene is TRBJ1-1, the V gene TRBV29-1, with a tentative D call TRBD1 (5 bases). This CDR3 has 12 residues. Trimming took 2 bases from V and 7 from J, leaving 11 bases between them. Germline CDR1 and CDR2: SQVTM and ANQGSEA. The CDR3 coding sequence is TGCAGCGTTGAACCGGGACCGAGTGAAGCTTTCTTT. Encoded protein: CSVEPGPSEAFF.

This clonotype was observed a few times. This chain joins TRBV19 and TRBJ1-1, with 7 bases identical to TRBD1. With 4 bases clipped from V and 4 bases from J, the junction kept 9 bases outside the gene matches. CDR1 and CDR2 from the germline V gene are LNHDA and SQIVND (reference sequence). The CDR3 has 15 residues. The CDR3: CASSKTGAGVTEAFF. DNA for the CDR3: TGTGCCAGTAGTAAAACAGGGGCTGGGGTCACTGAAGCTTTCTTT.

Concerning this clonotype: One junction end does not reproduce the germline sequence, and a read error may be involved. The V gene is TRBV10-3, the J gene TRBJ2-1; D unresolved. The length of the CDR3 is 15 residues. The germline V gene encodes CDR1 ENHRY and CDR2 SYGVKD. The CDR3 reads CASSEHGAYTNEQFF. As DNA, the CDR3 is TGTGCCAGCAGTGAACATGGCGCGTACACGAATGAGCAGTTCTTC.

This clonotype was observed at least ten times. This chain joins TRBV2 and TRBJ2-5; D might be TRBD1 (5 bases). The CDR3 contains 12 residues. Germline lookup yields CDR1 SNHLY and CDR2 FYNNEI. The ends were cut back, 11 bases at V and 2 bases at J, with 12 bases in the middle. The CDR3 here is CAGTGTQETQYF. The CDR3 bases are TGTGCCGGCACAGGCACTCAAGAGACCCAGTACTTC.

The chain has TRBV4-2 and TRBJ2-2; TRBD2 aligns across 12 bases. There are 19 residues in the CDR3. Germline trimming cut 0 bases from V and 6 bases from J; bases unmatched to any gene: 11. CDR1 LGHNA and CDR2 YNFKEQ come from the germline V gene. The CDR3 loop is CASSQDYFGASGGAGELFF. The CDR3 DNA reads as TGTGCCAGCAGCCAAGATTATTTCGGGGCTAGCGGGGGGGCCGGGGAGCTGTTTTTT.

This clonotype has a handful of counts. The genes are TRBV5-1 and TRBJ2-6; tentatively, D is TRBD1 (5 bases). V shed 4 bases and J shed 0 bases, with 14 bases lying between them. Germline V gene lookup returns CDR1 SGHRS and CDR2 YFSETQ. The CDR3 has 17 amino acids. The CDR3 loop reads CASSKDMIASGANVLTF. DNA for the CDR3: TGCGCCAGCAGCAAGGACATGATTGCCTCTGGGGCCAACGTCCTGACTTTC.

Many counts were recorded for this clonotype. V and J are TRBV2 and TRBJ2-5; 7 nucleotides match TRBD1. Germline-derived CDR1 and CDR2 are SNHLY and FYNNEI. J lost 5 bases, V lost 2 bases, and 2 bases had no gene match. The CDR3 extends over 13 amino acids. The CDR3 protein is CASSEQGVETQYF. The CDR3 bases are TGTGCCAGCAGTGAACAGGGGGTCGAGACCCAGTACTTC. Variable domain in full (rest from reference TRBV2 and TRBJ2-5): EPEVTQTPSHQVTQMGQEVILRCVPISNHLYFYWYRQILGQKVEFLVSFYNNEISEKSEIFDDQFSVERPDGSNFTLKIRSTKLEDSAMYFCASSEQGVETQYFGPGTRLLVL.

This clonotype was observed a few times. The chain employs TRBV6-1 and TRBJ2-7; D is ambiguous. Per germline, CDR1 MNHNS and CDR2 SASEGT. Trimming left V 3 bases short and J 0 bases short, with 9 bases between. This CDR3 is built from 14 residues. CDR3 protein: CASSENRDSYEQYF. CDR3 nucleotides: TGTGCCAGCAGTGAGAACAGAGACTCCTACGAGCAGTACTTC.

This clonotype turned up a few times. The chain is built from TRBV10-3 and TRBJ2-7; 7 bases align to TRBD2. V shed 3 bases, J shed 2 bases, and the junction held 4 bases outside the gene matches. In germline, CDR1 is ENHRY, CDR2 SYGVKD. This CDR3 has 14 amino acids. The CDR3 loop is CAISDTREAYEQYF. CDR3 nucleotides: TGTGCCATCAGTGATACTCGGGAGGCCTACGAGCAGTACTTC.

The CDR3 region is CASRTDPLSYEQYV. In DNA form, the CDR3 reads TGTGCCAGCAGGACGGACCCACTTAGCTACGAGCAGTACGTC. The chain joins TRBV2 to TRBJ2-7; D remains ambiguous. This CDR3 comprises 14 residues. Germline CDR1 and CDR2: SNHLY and FYNNEI. V lost 6 bases, J lost 3 bases, and 15 bases lay in between.

The V and J genes are TRBV4-1 and TRBJ2-1; 8 bases are a match to TRBD2. V trimming: 3 bases; J trimming: 2 bases; junction bases outside the gene matches: 12. Looked up from germline, CDR1 is MGHRA and CDR2 is YSYEKL. CDR3 length: 18 amino acids. CDR3 in DNA: TGCGCCAGCAGCCAGGGGGGACTAGTTAGTGTAGCCTACAATGAGCAGTTCTTC. It yields the protein CASSQGGLVSVAYNEQFF.

This clonotype was detected many times. The J gene is TRBJ2-3, the V gene TRBV3-1; D is uncertain. Trimming pared 1 base from V and 5 bases from J, leaving 7 bases between. The germline V gene encodes CDR1 LGHDT and CDR2 YNNKEL (reference sequence). The CDR3 consists of 13 residues. CDR3 sequence (DNA): TGTGCCAGCAGCCAAGCGGGTGTAGATACGCAGTATTTT. Its protein is CASSQAGVDTQYF.

This clonotype was observed many times. The chain employs TRBV5-1 and TRBJ2-1, with 9 bases that match TRBD2. Trimming cost V 5 bases and J 2 bases; bases outside gene matches: 11. The CDR3 totals 17 residues. The germline V gene has CDR1 SGHRS and CDR2 YFSETQ. CDR3 loop: CASRTGASGETYNEQFF. The CDR3 bases are TGCGCCAGCAGAACGGGCGCTAGCGGGGAGACCTACAATGAGCAGTTCTTC.

The chain uses TRBV30 and TRBJ2-6; D call uncertain. Germline CDR1 is GTSNPN and CDR2 is SVGIG (reference sequence). CDR3 length: 13 amino acids. The V end was cut by 2 bases, the J end by 2 bases, with 4 bases between. CDR3 sequence: CAWSYPGANVLTF. CDR3 coding DNA: TGTGCCTGGAGTTACCCTGGGGCCAACGTCCTGACTTTC. The full variable domain, in which reference TRBV30 and TRBJ2-6 provide the parts outside the CDR3, is SQTIHQWPATLVQPVGSPLSLECTVEGTSNPNLYWYRQAAGRGLQLLFYSVGIGQISSEVPQNLSASRPQDRQFILSSKKLLLSDSGFYLCAWSYPGANVLTFGAGSRLTVL.

J is TRBJ2-5 and V is TRBV3-1; D perhaps matches TRBD2 (6 bases). V was cut by 4 bases and J by 3 bases, with 12 bases left in between. Germline lookup yields CDR1 LGHDT and CDR2 YNNKEL (reference sequence). The length of the CDR3 is 14 residues. CDR3 in DNA: TGTGCCAGCAGCCCCGGGACTCTTAAAGAGACCCAGTACTTC. It yields the protein CASSPGTLKETQYF.

The chain links TRBV30 to TRBJ2-5; 7 bases align to TRBD1. Trimming at V came to 5 bases and at J to 5 bases, leaving 8 bases not matched to a gene. The CDR3 length is 13 residues. The germline V gene has CDR1 GTSNPN and CDR2 SVGIG (reference sequence). The CDR3 region is CAWETGLGETQYF. CDR3 DNA: TGTGCCTGGGAGACAGGGCTTGGGGAGACCCAGTACTTC. Based on the CDR3 plus reference TRBV30 and TRBJ2-5, the full variable domain is SQTIHQWPATLVQPVGSPLSLECTVEGTSNPNLYWYRQAAGRGLQLLFYSVGIGQISSEVPQNLSASRPQDRQFILSSKKLLLSDSGFYLCAWETGLGETQYFGPGTRLLVL.